This T cell receptor (beta chain) was sequenced in a study of T cells in women clearing cervical HPV infection. Study-wide background: For cases, blood was sampled a median about 140 days after lesion detection, interquartile range about 80 to 220 days.

Germline lookup yields CDR1 SGHAT and CDR2 FQDESV (reference sequence). V gave up 5 bases and J gave up 5 bases; unmatched junction bases: 8. The CDR3 has 14 residues. The repertoire was sequenced with immunoSEQ multiplex PCR; TCRdb's copy has only in-frame clones and lacks some. The specimen's table records around 19,000 clones. Remarks on this clone: The CDR3 end lies 3 residues beyond the end of the read and is filled in from the germline J gene.

This chain uses TRBV11-1 with TRBJ2-5, with TRBD2 matching 7 bases. The sequence came from a woman aged 18 to 75 with a cervical HPV16 infection that either progressed to CIN3+ or cleared (not recorded which). Sequencing input: blood buffy coat. CDR3 DNA (partial): TGTGCCAGCAGCCTCATCCAGGGAGGGGAGACC. The encoded protein is CASSLIQGGET. The complete CDR3 protein is CASSLIQGGETQYF.